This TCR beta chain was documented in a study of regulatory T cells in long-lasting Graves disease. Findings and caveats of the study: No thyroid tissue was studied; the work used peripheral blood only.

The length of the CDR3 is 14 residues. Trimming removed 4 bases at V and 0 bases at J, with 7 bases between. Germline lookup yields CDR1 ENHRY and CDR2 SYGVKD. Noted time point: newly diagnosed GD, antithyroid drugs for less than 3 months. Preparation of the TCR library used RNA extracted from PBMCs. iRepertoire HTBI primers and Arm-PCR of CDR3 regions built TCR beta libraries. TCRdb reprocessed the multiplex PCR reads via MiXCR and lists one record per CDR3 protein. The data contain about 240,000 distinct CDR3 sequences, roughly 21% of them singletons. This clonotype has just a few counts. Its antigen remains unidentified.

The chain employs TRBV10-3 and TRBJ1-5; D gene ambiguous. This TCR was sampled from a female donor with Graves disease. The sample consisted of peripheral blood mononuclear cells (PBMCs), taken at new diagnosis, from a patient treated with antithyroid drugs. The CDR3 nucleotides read TGTGCCATCAGTGTTGGGAATAGCAATCAGCCCCAGCATTTT. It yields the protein CAISVGNSNQPQHF.